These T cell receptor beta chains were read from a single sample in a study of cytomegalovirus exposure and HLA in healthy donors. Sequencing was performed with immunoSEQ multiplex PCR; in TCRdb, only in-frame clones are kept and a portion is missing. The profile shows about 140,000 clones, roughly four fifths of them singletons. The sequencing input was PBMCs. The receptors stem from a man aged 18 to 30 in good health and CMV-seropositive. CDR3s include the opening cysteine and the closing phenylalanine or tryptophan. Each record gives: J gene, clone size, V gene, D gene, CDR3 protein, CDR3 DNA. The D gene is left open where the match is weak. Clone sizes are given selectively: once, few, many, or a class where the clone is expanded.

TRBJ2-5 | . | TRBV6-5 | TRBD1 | CASSPPGQTSGEQYF | TGTGCCAGCAGCCCCCCGGGACAGACCTCTGGGGAGCAGTACTTC
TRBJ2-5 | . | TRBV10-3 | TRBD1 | CAIRGTGEGETQYF | TGTGCCATCAGGGGGACAGGCGAGGGAGAGACCCAGTACTTC
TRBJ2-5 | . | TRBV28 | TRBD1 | CASSLRDRGTQETQYF | TGTGCCAGCAGTTTACGAGACAGGGGAACTCAAGAGACCCAGTACTTC
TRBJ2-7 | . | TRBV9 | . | CASSVGDNSYEQYF | TGTGCCAGCAGCGTAGGGGACAACTCCTACGAGCAGTACTTC
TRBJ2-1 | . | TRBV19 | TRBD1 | CASSEPGGRIYNEQFF | TGTGCCAGTAGCGAACCAGGGGGAAGGATTTACAATGAGCAGTTCTTC
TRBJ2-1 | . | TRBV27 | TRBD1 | CASSLILGGTGHNEQFF | TGTGCCAGCAGTTTAATTCTTGGTGGGACAGGGCACAATGAGCAGTTCTTC
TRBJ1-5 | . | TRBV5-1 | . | CASSFTPIDSSNQPQHF | TGCGCCAGCAGTTTTACCCCAATAGATTCTAGCAATCAGCCCCAGCATTTT
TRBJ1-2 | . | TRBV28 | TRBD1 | CASRRDRGSYGYTF | TGTGCCAGCAGGAGGGACAGGGGATCCTATGGCTACACCTTC
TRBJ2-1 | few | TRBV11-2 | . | CASSANRSSYNEQFF | TGTGCCAGCAGCGCAAACAGGAGCTCCTACAATGAGCAGTTCTTC
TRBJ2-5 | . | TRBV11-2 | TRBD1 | CASTNRGRQETQYF | TGTGCCAGCACCAACAGGGGGCGCCAAGAGACCCAGTACTTC
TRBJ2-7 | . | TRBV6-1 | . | CASRSRTVLTYEQYF | TGTGCCAGTAGATCTAGGACAGTATTAACCTACGAGCAGTACTTC
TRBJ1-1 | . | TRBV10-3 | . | CAISPTGNTEAFF | TGTGCCATCAGTCCGACAGGGAACACTGAAGCTTTCTTT
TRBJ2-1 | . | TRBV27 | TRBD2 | CASSSLAGGNYGVGDEQFF | TGTGCCAGCAGTTCCCTAGCGGGAGGGAACTATGGGGTTGGGGATGAGCAGTTCTTC
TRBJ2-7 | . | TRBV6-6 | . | CASSRGQLRWEQYF | TGTGCCAGCAGCCGCGGACAGCTTCGTTGGGAGCAGTACTTC
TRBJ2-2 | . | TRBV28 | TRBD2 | CASGGGAGTGELFF | TGTGCCAGCGGGGGAGGGGCGGGCACCGGGGAGCTGTTTTTT
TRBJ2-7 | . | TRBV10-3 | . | CAISRDSTATYEQYF | TGTGCCATCAGCAGAGACTCGACAGCCACCTACGAGCAGTACTTC
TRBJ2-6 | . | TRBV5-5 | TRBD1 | CASYRDRELRGANVLTF | TGTGCCAGTTACCGGGACAGGGAATTACGGGGGGCCAACGTCCTGACTTTC
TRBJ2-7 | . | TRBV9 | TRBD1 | CASSVGRDSAYEQYF | TGTGCCAGCAGCGTAGGTAGGGACAGTGCCTACGAGCAGTACTTC
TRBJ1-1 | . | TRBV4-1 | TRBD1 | CASSQGEGQGLDTEAFF | TGCGCCAGCAGCCAAGGGGAAGGACAGGGGTTGGACACTGAAGCTTTCTTT
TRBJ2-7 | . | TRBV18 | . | CASSPVQGQSYEQYF | TGTGCCAGCTCACCAGTACAGGGTCAATCCTACGAGCAGTACTTC
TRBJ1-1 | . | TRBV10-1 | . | CASSESTLGGREAFF | TGCGCCAGCAGTGAGTCGACTCTGGGGGGGAGAGAAGCTTTCTTT
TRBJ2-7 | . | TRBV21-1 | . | CASSNRRGLRWAYEQYF | TGTGCCAGCAGCAACCGCAGGGGGCTAAGGTGGGCCTACGAGCAGTACTTC
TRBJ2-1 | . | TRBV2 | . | CASMGDSYNEQFF | TGTGCCAGCATGGGAGACTCCTACAATGAGCAGTTCTTC
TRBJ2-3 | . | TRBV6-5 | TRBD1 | CASTRTGGRTDTQYF | TGTGCCAGCACTCGGACAGGGGGTAGAACAGATACGCAGTATTTT
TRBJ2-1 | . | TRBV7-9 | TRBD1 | CASSYTGTGVFNEQFF | TGTGCCAGCAGCTATACCGGGACAGGGGTATTCAATGAGCAGTTCTTC
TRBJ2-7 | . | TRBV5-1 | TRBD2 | CASSLDPLGGFGEQYF | TGCGCCAGCAGCTTGGATCCTCTGGGAGGGTTTGGCGAGCAGTACTTC
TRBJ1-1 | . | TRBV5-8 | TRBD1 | CASSFTGGYWVDTEAFF | TGTGCCAGCAGCTTTACAGGGGGCTATTGGGTAGACACTGAAGCTTTCTTT